Below, 18 T cell receptor beta chains from the same sample are listed, as sequenced in a study of cytomegalovirus exposure and HLA in healthy donors. Amplification used 60 Vbeta primers and 13 Jbeta primers. Sequencing used immunoSEQ multiplex PCR; TCRdb keeps in-frame clones, though not all of them. The repertoire has around 130,000 clones, about 80% of them found once; the top ten carry around 1.9%. Sequenced input: PBMCs. The receptors here all came from a woman between 45 and 60 years old in good health and CMV-seronegative.

The gene calls are TRBV7-3 and TRBJ1-1, with TRBD1 identical over 8 bases. The CDR3 runs 14 residues. Germline V lookup: CDR1 SGHTA, CDR2 FQGTGA. The ends lost 4 bases at V and 2 bases at J; junction bases unmatched: 3. For the CDR3, the DNA is TGTGCCAGCAGCTCCGGACAGGGTAACACTGAAGCTTTCTTT. It specifies CASSSGQGNTEAFF.

V and J are TRBV5-6 and TRBJ1-2, with TRBD1 identical over 7 bases. The V segment lost 4 bases and the J segment 12 bases; nucleotides outside the gene matches: 9. The CDR3 has 12 amino acids. Germline CDR1 is SGHDT and CDR2 is YYEEEE. The CDR3 here is CASSLFSDRDTF. The CDR3, as DNA: TGTGCCAGCAGCCTGTTCAGCGACAGGGACACCTTC. Combining the CDR3 with reference TRBV5-6 and TRBJ1-2 gives the whole variable domain DAGVTQSPTHLIKTRGQQVTLRCSPKSGHDTVSWYQQALGQGPQFIFQYYEEEERQRGNFPDRFSGHQFPNYSSELNVNALLLGDSALYLCASSLFSDRDTFGSGTRLTVV.

Details on this clone: A junction boundary mismatches the germline segment, possibly from a read error. The sample contains more than one DNA sequence encoding this CDR3. The chain employs TRBV4-1 and TRBJ2-7; the match to TRBD2 covers 7 bases. Germline lookup yields CDR1 MGHRA and CDR2 YSYEKL. The CDR3 loop spans 16 amino acids. CDR3 nucleotides: TGCGCCAGCAGTCAAGACGTGGGGGAGGGCCGGGTCGAGCAGTACTTC. It codes for CASSQDVGEGRVEQYF.

The chain combines TRBV7-3 with TRBJ1-1, with D possibly TRBD1 on 6 matching bases. Trimming stripped 4 bases from V and 1 base from J, with 7 bases between. Germline loops: CDR1 SGHTA, CDR2 FQGTGA. This CDR3 has 13 amino acids. DNA of the CDR3: TGTGCCAGCAGCTCGGACAGGAACACTGAAGCTTTCTTT. This gives the protein CASSSDRNTEAFF.

This chain connects TRBV5-1 to TRBJ2-7; 7 positions agree with TRBD1. This CDR3 has 14 residues. J was trimmed by 2 bases and V by 0 bases; bases with no gene match: 2. Germline V lookup: CDR1 SGHRS, CDR2 YFSETQ. Here the CDR3 reads CASSLGTGPYEQYV. In DNA form, the CDR3 reads TGCGCCAGCAGCTTGGGGACAGGTCCCTACGAGCAGTACGTC.

The chain is built from TRBV4-2 and TRBJ2-7; D possibly corresponds to TRBD1 (6 bases). The V gene's germline CDR1 is LGHNA and CDR2 YNFKEQ. This CDR3 comprises 15 residues. V was pared by 1 base and J by 0 bases, with 10 bases between. The CDR3 DNA reads TGTGCCAGCAGCCAAGCGGGACAAGGCTCCTACGAGCAGTACTTC. Amino acids: CASSQAGQGSYEQYF.

The chain employs TRBV4-2 and TRBJ2-1; 8 nucleotides align to TRBD2. There are 17 residues in the CDR3. Germline loops: CDR1 LGHNA, CDR2 YNFKEQ. Germline trimming cut 1 base from V and 2 bases from J; bases unmatched to any gene: 7. The CDR3 is CASSQAGGDSPYNEQFF. CDR3 DNA: TGTGCCAGCAGCCAAGCGGGGGGGGACTCCCCCTACAATGAGCAGTTCTTC.

The genes are TRBV20-1 and TRBJ2-1; TRBD2 is a possible D gene (5 bases). The CDR3 spans 11 residues. In germline, CDR1 is DFQATT, CDR2 SNEGSKA (reference sequence). Here the CDR3 DNA reads TGCAGCCCGGGATGGGGCAATGAGCAGTTCTTC. This sequence encodes CSPGWGNEQFF.

The rearrangement joins TRBV7-8 to TRBJ2-5; TRBD2 is a possible D gene (5 bases). This CDR3 spans 13 amino acids. The V end lost 3 bases, the J end lost 5 bases, and 10 bases lay between the germline ends. Per the germline V gene, CDR1 is SGHVS and CDR2 is FQNEAQ. The CDR3 protein is CASSFNRRETQYF. CDR3 DNA: TGTGCCAGCAGCTTCAATCGGAGGGAGACCCAGTACTTC.

This clone was observed a single time. This rearrangement joins TRBV6-5 to TRBJ1-3; D not certain. V lost 5 bases, J lost 0 bases, and 11 bases lay in between. CDR1 is MNHEY, CDR2 SVGAGI, per germline. CDR3 size: 15 residues. The CDR3 spells CASSQTAHSGNTIYF. In DNA form, the CDR3 reads TGTGCCAGCAGTCAGACTGCGCACTCTGGAAACACCATATATTTT.

There are a few counts of this clone. The DNA of the CDR3 is TGTGCCATCAGCCTGACAGGGGGCACTGAAGCTTTCTTT. Translation gives CAISLTGGTEAFF. V and J are TRBV10-3 and TRBJ1-1, with TRBD1 identical over 9 bases. The CDR3 extends over 13 amino acids. With V trimmed by 6 bases and J by 4 bases, 3 bases remained unmatched. Per germline, CDR1 ENHRY and CDR2 SYGVKD.

The CDR3 DNA sequence: TGTGCTAGTGGTTCGGGACAGGCGAACACCGGGGAGCTGTTTTTT. Encoded protein: CASGSGQANTGELFF. V and J are TRBV12-5 and TRBJ2-2; 8 bases align to TRBD1. This CDR3 is 15 amino acids long. V was pared by 4 bases and J by 0 bases, with 1 base of the junction left unmatched. Germline loops: CDR1 LGHNT, CDR2 FRNRAP.

CDR3 in DNA: TGTGCCAGCAGCCAAGTATCCACAGACTATGGCTACACCTTC. Its protein product is CASSQVSTDYGYTF. The chain recombines TRBV14 with TRBJ1-2; the D is unclear. V was clipped by 1 base and J by 3 bases, with 9 bases between them. CDR1 is SGHDN, CDR2 FVKESK, per germline. The CDR3 covers 14 residues. Filled out from reference TRBV14 and TRBJ1-2, the complete variable domain reads EAGVTQFPSHSVIEKGQTVTLRCDPISGHDNLYWYRRVMGKEIKFLLHFVKESKQDESGMPNNRFLAERTGGTYSTLKVQPAELEDSGVYFCASSQVSTDYGYTFGSGTRLTVV.

The chain is built from TRBV7-3 and TRBJ1-1, with TRBD1 matching over 9 bases. CDR1 SGHTA and CDR2 FQGTGA come from the germline V gene. There are 14 residues in the CDR3. The V gene end was trimmed by 3 bases and the J gene end by 4 bases; junction bases not matched to a gene: 3. The CDR3 loop reads CASSFTGGLTEAFF. For the CDR3, the DNA is TGTGCCAGCAGCTTCACAGGGGGCCTCACTGAAGCTTTCTTT.

This chain joins TRBV2 and TRBJ2-7; D gene uncertain. The CDR3 covers 13 residues. Germline assignment: CDR1 SNHLY and CDR2 FYNNEI. Deletions cut 8 bases from V and 3 bases from J, with 14 bases between. For the CDR3, the DNA is TGTGCCAGCGGGTCAAGTAGCCTCTACGAGCAGTACTTC. This codes for CASGSSSLYEQYF.

The chain is built from TRBV30 and TRBJ2-3; 8 bases map to TRBD2. Germline V gene sequence: CDR1 GTSNPN, CDR2 SVGIG (reference sequence). This CDR3 comprises 15 residues. V lost 5 bases and J lost 4; bases outside the gene matches: 11. This CDR3 is CAWVGGTSDPDTQYF. The CDR3 coding sequence is TGTGCCTGGGTGGGCGGGACTAGTGATCCAGATACGCAGTATTTT.

The chain has TRBV4-3 and TRBJ2-7; 9 bases align to TRBD2. CDR1 is LGHNA, CDR2 YSLEER, per germline. The ends lost 0 bases at V and 8 bases at J; junction bases unmatched: 8. CDR3 size: 15 residues. CDR3 sequence reads: CASSQDSVAGVQQYF. The CDR3 DNA sequence: TGCGCCAGCAGCCAAGATTCGGTAGCGGGAGTACAGCAGTACTTC.

This chain connects TRBV15 to TRBJ1-5, with D possibly being TRBD1 (5 bases). CDR3 length equals 14 residues. Germline-derived CDR1 and CDR2 are LNHNV and YYDKDF (reference sequence). The V end lost 0 bases, the J end lost 5 bases, and 8 bases lay between the germline ends. CDR3 coding DNA: TGTGCCACCAGCAGAGACCCGGGGGATCAGCCCCAGCATTTT. Translation: CATSRDPGDQPQHF.